This is a list of T cell receptor beta chains from one sample in a study of blood T cell repertoires in COVID-19. Libraries were prepared by immunoSEQ multiplex PCR; TCRdb keeps only in-frame clonotypes and omits some of them. This table holds approximately 300,000 clones, around 90% found once. Input material: PBMCs or T cells enriched from blood (not recorded which). Receptors originate from a woman aged 25 to 39 who had recovered from COVID-19. Both conserved end residues are part of each CDR3. D genes are given only for firm matches. Where a row states a size, it is once, few, many or the class of an expanded clone; other rows omit it.

NA	TRBV6-5	NA	TRBJ2-7	TGTGCCAGCCGGCGGGAAAGGATGTACGAGCAGTACTTC	CASRRERMYEQYF
NA	TRBV19	NA	TRBJ1-1	TGTGCCAGTAGTATGGTCGGGGGGAACACTGAAGCTTTCTTT	CASSMVGGNTEAFF
NA	TRBV4-1	NA	TRBJ1-5	TGCGCCAGCAGCCAGGGCAGGGGTCCCAATCAGCCCCAGCATTTT	CASSQGRGPNQPQHF
NA	TRBV7-3	once	TRBJ2-3	TGTGCCAGCGGAAAACAGGGTAACCGAGATACGCAGTATTTT	CASGKQGNRDTQYF
TRBD2	TRBV11-2	NA	TRBJ2-1	TGTGCCAGCAGCTCTTTGAAACCCGGGACTAGCTTCTATGAGCAGTTCTTC	CASSSLKPGTSFYEQFF
NA	TRBV7-9	NA	TRBJ2-3	TGTGCCAGCAGCCAGTTGGGCACAGATACGCAGTATTTT	CASSQLGTDTQYF
TRBD2	TRBV10-3	NA	TRBJ2-1	TGTGCCATCAGTCGACTAGCGGGTGACAATGAGCAGTTCTTC	CAISRLAGDNEQFF
TRBD1	TRBV19	NA	TRBJ1-1	TGTGCCAGTAGTATCAGTCAGGGGGCGGACACTGAAGCTTTCTTT	CASSISQGADTEAFF
NA	TRBV14	NA	TRBJ1-1	TGTGCCAGCAGCCAAGTATCAGGAACGGTGAACACTGAAGCTTTCTTT	CASSQVSGTVNTEAFF
TRBD1	TRBV19	NA	TRBJ1-5	TGTGCCACTTTCGACAGGGGAAGCAATCAGCCCCAGCATTTT	CATFDRGSNQPQHF
TRBD2	TRBV12-3/TRBV12-4	NA	TRBJ2-7	TGTGCCAGCAAGGCGGGGGGGCCAGGCGAGCAGTACTTC	CASKAGGPGEQYF
TRBD1	TRBV7-9	NA	TRBJ2-3	TGTGCCAGCAGCGCGGACAGGGGGCGGTCTGGCACAGATACGCAGTATTTT	CASSADRGRSGTDTQYF
TRBD2	TRBV5-1	NA	TRBJ2-3	TGCGCCAGCAGCTTGGATAGCGGGGGGGCCGCAGATACGCAGTATTTT	CASSLDSGGAADTQYF
NA	TRBV18	NA	TRBJ2-3	TGTGCCAGCTCACCGAATCAGGCCGGTCTGGGCACAGATACGCAGTATTTT	CASSPNQAGLGTDTQYF
NA	TRBV4-3	NA	TRBJ1-2	TGCGCCAGCAGCCAAGATCCTGTGAGCCCCTATGGCTACACCTTC	CASSQDPVSPYGYTF
TRBD2	TRBV7-2	NA	TRBJ2-1	TGTGCCAGCAGCGGCCGGAGCGGGGATGAGCAGTTCTTC	CASSGRSGDEQFF
NA	TRBV12-3/TRBV12-4	NA	TRBJ1-1	TGTGCCAGCACGAGGGCGAACACTGAAGCTTTCTTT	CASTRANTEAFF
TRBD2	TRBV28	NA	TRBJ2-3	TGTGCCAGCAGTCCGCTACGCGGGGGGTTAGTAGGCACAGATACGCAGTATTTT	CASSPLRGGLVGTDTQYF
NA	TRBV29-1	NA	TRBJ2-7	TGCAGCGTTGATACAGGAGCCTACGAGCAGTACTTC	CSVDTGAYEQYF
NA	TRBV5-1	NA	TRBJ1-4	TGCGCCAGCAGTCCACAGGGAAATTTTGAAAAACTGTTTTTT	CASSPQGNFEKLFF
NA	TRBV19	NA	TRBJ1-5	TGTGCCAGTAGTATACAGGGCCAGCCCCAGCATTTT	CASSIQGQPQHF
TRBD2	TRBV3-1/TRBV3-2	NA	TRBJ2-1	TGTGCCAGCAGCCGGGGACTAGCGGACAGCTCCTACAATGAGCAGTTCTTC	CASSRGLADSSYNEQFF
TRBD1	TRBV19	NA	TRBJ1-1	TGTGCCAGCCAAAGGGGGACAGCTGGCACTGAAGCTTTCTTT	CASQRGTAGTEAFF
TRBD2	TRBV15	NA	TRBJ2-3	TGTGCCACCAGAGCGGGAGGGAGCACAGATACGCAGTATTTT	CATRAGGSTDTQYF
NA	TRBV5-4	NA	TRBJ2-7	TGTGCCAGCAGCTTGGGTCCTACGGGGGAGCAGTACTTC	CASSLGPTGEQYF
NA	TRBV6-1	few	TRBJ1-3	TGTGCCAGCAGTGAACGGTTTACTGGAAACACCATATATTTT	CASSERFTGNTIYF
NA	TRBV27	NA	TRBJ1-5	TGTGCCAGCAGTTTAAGTATGGAGCAGTATCAGCCCCAGCATTTT	CASSLSMEQYQPQHF
TRBD2	TRBV19	once	TRBJ2-2	TGTGCCAGTAGTATAAGCGGGAGCACCGGGGAGCTGTTTTTT	CASSISGSTGELFF
NA	TRBV3-1/TRBV3-2	NA	TRBJ2-7	TGTGCCAGCCACCGTCGGGGATCCGAGCAGTACTTC	CASHRRGSEQYF
NA	TRBV4-1	NA	TRBJ1-1	TGCGCCAGCAGCCAAGATTTTCAGGGAACGAACACTGAAGCTTTCTTT	CASSQDFQGTNTEAFF
NA	TRBV19	NA	TRBJ2-1	TGTGCCAGTAGTATAAGCCCTGGCGGGGTGGGCGATGAGCAGTTCTTC	CASSISPGGVGDEQFF
TRBD2	TRBV29-1	once	TRBJ2-1	TGCAGCGTTGAAGGTAGCGGGGGCCCCAGCTCCTACAATGAGCAGTTCTTC	CSVEGSGGPSSYNEQFF
NA	TRBV6-5	once	TRBJ1-3	TGTGCCAGCAGTTACTCGTATAACTCTGGAAACACCATATATTTT	CASSYSYNSGNTIYF
TRBD2	TRBV7-2	NA	TRBJ2-3	TGTGCCAGCAGCTTCAGGCTAGCGGGGGGGGATACGCAGTATTTT	CASSFRLAGGDTQYF
NA	TRBV28	NA	TRBJ1-4	TGTGCCAGCAGTGGGCCGGGGGTCATCGGCGAAAAACTGTTTTTT	CASSGPGVIGEKLFF
NA	TRBV28	NA	TRBJ2-3	TGTGCCAGCACCTCTCCGAGCCGTTCGCCGGATACGCAGTATTTT	CASTSPSRSPDTQYF
NA	TRBV7-3	NA	TRBJ2-1	TGTGCCAGCAGCTCACGATATTCGGGAGGGGGCGGCGGTGAGCAGTTCTTC	CASSSRYSGGGGGEQFF
TRBD2	TRBV19	NA	TRBJ2-5	TGTGCCAGTAGCCGCCCCGGAGCGGGAGAAGAGACCCAGTACTTC	CASSRPGAGEETQYF
TRBD1	TRBV6-2/TRBV6-3	NA	TRBJ1-2	TGTGCCAGCAGCCGAACGGACAGGGACTATGGCTACACCTTC	CASSRTDRDYGYTF
NA	TRBV28	few	TRBJ2-2	TGTGCCAGCACCTATCGGAGGGCCTTGGCCGGGGAGCTGTTTTTT	CASTYRRALAGELFF
TRBD1	TRBV4-2	NA	TRBJ1-2	TGTGCCAGCAGCCAAGCGCAGGGGGCTAGCGGCTACACCTTC	CASSQAQGASGYTF
TRBD1	TRBV12-3/TRBV12-4	NA	TRBJ1-2	TGTGCCAGCATGGGACAGGGGAACTATGGCTACACCTTC	CASMGQGNYGYTF
NA	TRBV28	NA	TRBJ1-4	TGTGCCAGCAGTTCGGGAGGGGCCGATGAAAAACTGTTTTTT	CASSSGGADEKLFF
TRBD1	TRBV5-1	NA	TRBJ1-2	TGCGCCAGCAGCTTGACAGGGGAGTTATTTAATGGCTACACCTTC	CASSLTGELFNGYTF